These T cell receptor beta chains were read from a single sample in a study of blood T cells in healthy people across ages. TCRdb recomputed calls from the 5' RACE reads with MiXCR, one row per CDR3 protein. The table includes 580,000 or so distinct CDR3 sequences, more than 45% detected once. The sample taken for sequencing was blood. These receptors were collected from an elderly man in good health. Both conserved end residues are part of each CDR3. D genes are given only for firm matches. Clone size is stated in some rows and not others, as once, few, many or a class when expanded.

clone size	V gene	J gene	CDR3 length	D gene	CDR3 protein	CDR3 DNA
few	TRBV29-1	TRBJ1-2	11	.	CSVEGDYGYTF	TGCAGCGTGGAGGGGGACTATGGCTACACCTTC
.	TRBV6-2/TRBV6-3	TRBJ2-7	14	TRBD1	CASSYTPQGDEQYF	TGTGCCAGCAGTTACACCCCGCAGGGGGACGAGCAGTACTTC
many	TRBV6-6	TRBJ2-7	15	TRBD2	CASSSLGGSYREQYF	TGTGCCAGCAGTTCCCTGGGCGGGAGCTATCGCGAGCAGTACTTC
many	TRBV6-5	TRBJ2-7	15	TRBD1	CASSRQDRVSYEQYF	TGTGCCAGCAGTCGCCAGGACAGGGTCTCCTACGAGCAGTACTTC
.	TRBV11-3	TRBJ2-3	16	TRBD1	CASSPGQGGNTDTQYF	TGTGCCAGCAGCCCCGGACAGGGTGGGAACACAGATACGCAGTATTTT
.	TRBV4-1	TRBJ2-1	15	TRBD2	CASSQLAGGPDEQFF	TGCGCCAGCAGCCAACTAGCGGGGGGACCCGATGAGCAGTTCTTC
.	TRBV25-1	TRBJ1-1	16	TRBD1	CASSETGTGKLFGAFF	TGTGCCAGCAGTGAGACCGGGACAGGAAAACTTTTTGGGGCTTTCTTT
.	TRBV20-1	TRBJ2-1	14	TRBD2	CSASRSSGGDEQFF	TGCAGTGCTAGCAGGTCTAGCGGGGGCGATGAGCAGTTCTTC
few	TRBV7-6	TRBJ2-7	12	.	CASSSQSGEQYF	TGTGCCAGCAGCTCCCAGTCAGGGGAGCAGTACTTC
.	TRBV29-1	TRBJ2-5	15	TRBD1	CSVEGDRRLRETQYF	TGCAGCGTTGAAGGGGACAGGAGGTTACGAGAGACCCAGTACTTC
few	TRBV20-1	TRBJ1-6	12	.	CSARTAQSPLHF	TGTAGTGCCAGGACAGCCCAGTCACCCCTCCACTTT
few	TRBV6-5	TRBJ1-6	13	.	CASSYAATGPLHF	TGTGCCAGCAGTTACGCGGCGACCGGTCCCCTCCACTTT
.	TRBV7-2	TRBJ2-7	15	.	CASSFLVGVSYEQYF	TGTGCCAGCAGCTTTCTAGTGGGGGTGTCGTACGAGCAGTACTTC
.	TRBV5-1	TRBJ2-1	18	TRBD1	CASSFWTGTVSSYNEQFF	TGCGCCAGCAGCTTCTGGACAGGGACCGTGAGCTCCTACAATGAGCAGTTCTTC
.	TRBV12-5	TRBJ2-3	16	TRBD2	CASGSGTSVSTDTQYF	TGTGCTAGTGGTTCCGGGACTAGCGTTAGCACAGATACGCAGTATTTT
.	TRBV4-2	TRBJ1-2	16	TRBD1	CASSQGSTGGVYGYTF	TGTGCCAGCAGCCAAGGCTCGACAGGGGGCGTCTATGGCTACACCTTC
few	TRBV7-9	TRBJ2-4	13	.	CASSLSTANIQYF	TGTGCCAGCAGCTTATCTACTGCAAACATTCAGTACTTC
.	TRBV9	TRBJ2-1	14	.	CASSVERGSHEQFF	TGTGCCAGCAGCGTAGAAAGGGGTTCCCACGAGCAGTTCTTC
once	TRBV29-1	TRBJ2-7	13	TRBD2	CGVGRDVSYEQYF	TGCGGCGTGGGGAGGGACGTCTCCTACGAGCAGTACTTC
.	TRBV6-6	TRBJ1-2	13	.	CASSYSGGDGCTF	TGTGCCAGCAGTTACTCGGGGGGCGATGGCTGCACCTTC
.	TRBV20-1	TRBJ2-5	12	.	CSASVQAKTQYF	TGCAGTGCTAGTGTCCAGGCTAAGACCCAGTACTTC
.	TRBV14	TRBJ1-6	12	.	CTSSQRNSPLHF	TGTACCAGCAGCCAACGTAATTCACCCCTCCACTTT
few	TRBV5-1	TRBJ2-1	15	.	CASSISGESYNEQFF	TGCGCCAGCAGTATCTCGGGGGAGTCATACAATGAGCAGTTCTTC
few	TRBV7-2	TRBJ2-1	13	.	CASGLGSYNEQFF	TGTGCCAGCGGTTTAGGGTCCTACAATGAGCAGTTCTTC
few	TRBV7-2	TRBJ1-1	13	.	CASSLVRGSEAFF	TGTGCCAGCAGCTTAGTACGGGGGTCTGAAGCTTTCTTT
.	TRBV11-2	TRBJ2-1	14	.	CASSGSGGWNEQFF	TGTGCCAGCAGCGGGAGTGGGGGGTGGAATGAGCAGTTCTTC
.	TRBV7-6	TRBJ2-1	13	.	CASSPGRHNEQFF	TGTGCCAGCAGCCCCGGACGGCACAATGAGCAGTTCTTC
few	TRBV28	TRBJ1-2	12	.	CASSRSMEGYTF	TGTGCCAGCAGTAGATCGATGGAAGGCTACACCTTC
many	TRBV6-6	TRBJ1-2	14	.	CASSSLEYSYGYTF	TGTGCCAGCAGTTCCCTCGAGTATAGCTATGGCTACACCTTC
once	TRBV20-1	TRBJ2-3	11	.	CSAQGLGTQYF	TGCAGTGCCCAAGGGTTAGGTACGCAGTATTTT
.	TRBV2	TRBJ2-4	15	.	CASSLQGNRGNIQYF	TGTGCCAGCAGCTTGCAGGGGAATCGGGGGAACATTCAGTACTTC
few	TRBV20-1	TRBJ2-7	13	TRBD1	CSATEDRGYEQYF	TGCAGTGCTACGGAGGACAGGGGGTACGAGCAGTACTTC
.	TRBV6-6	TRBJ2-1	13	TRBD2	CPSRGLASAEQFF	TGTCCCAGCCGCGGACTAGCGTCCGCCGAGCAGTTCTTC
.	TRBV7-3	TRBJ2-1	15	TRBD2	CASSWTSGEYNEQFF	TGTGCCAGCAGCTGGACTAGCGGGGAGTACAATGAGCAGTTCTTC
.	TRBV29-1	TRBJ2-5	14	.	CSGGDSGWGETQYF	TGCAGCGGGGGGGACAGCGGTTGGGGAGAGACCCAGTACTTC
few	TRBV4-2	TRBJ2-1	15	TRBD2	CASSDGLAVNNEQFF	TGTGCCAGCAGCGACGGACTAGCGGTTAACAATGAGCAGTTCTTC
.	TRBV4-2	TRBJ2-7	15	.	CASSQGQVNTYEQYF	TGTGCCAGCAGCCAAGGACAGGTCAACACCTACGAGCAGTACTTC
.	TRBV27	TRBJ1-6	12	.	CASRGDESPLHF	TGTGCCAGCAGAGGAGATGAGTCACCCCTCCACTTT
few	TRBV20-1	TRBJ2-1	16	.	CSARGVPGVAADEQFF	TGCAGTGCTAGAGGTGTGCCGGGAGTAGCGGCCGATGAGCAGTTCTTC
.	TRBV18	TRBJ2-7	16	TRBD2	CASSPPSSGEPEEQYF	TGTGCCAGCTCACCACCGTCAAGCGGGGAGCCTGAGGAGCAGTACTTC
few	TRBV14	TRBJ2-1	16	TRBD2	CASSPLWLAGMNEQFF	TGTGCCAGCAGCCCCTTGTGGCTAGCGGGGATGAATGAGCAGTTCTTC
few	TRBV7-9	TRBJ2-5	15	.	CASSLVGGAQETQYF	TGTGCCAGCAGCTTAGTCGGTGGGGCACAAGAGACCCAGTACTTC
.	TRBV7-3	TRBJ1-2	14	.	CASSLNGGAYGYTF	TGTGCCAGCAGCTTAAATGGGGGGGCGTATGGCTACACCTTC
.	TRBV4-3	TRBJ2-5	15	TRBD1	CASSQGQGETETQYF	TGCGCCAGCAGCCAAGGACAGGGGGAAACAGAGACCCAGTACTTC
.	TRBV7-2	TRBJ2-1	16	.	CASSLAGGSRSHEQFF	TGTGCCAGCAGCTTAGCTGGAGGGTCCCGATCCCATGAGCAGTTCTTC
.	TRBV20-1	TRBJ2-7	15	.	CSARDLRTSGGEQYF	TGCAGTGCTAGAGATCTCCGGACCTCTGGAGGCGAGCAGTACTTC
.	TRBV7-2	TRBJ2-4	12	.	CASSSQKNIQYF	TGTGCCAGCAGCTCGCAAAAAAACATTCAGTACTTC
few	TRBV5-1	TRBJ2-5	16	.	CASSLGGASLPETQYF	TGCGCCAGCAGCTTGGGGGGGGCTTCCCTACCGGAGACCCAGTACTTC
.	TRBV27	TRBJ2-7	15	TRBD1	CASRSQGAGSYEQYF	TGTGCCAGCAGATCCCAGGGGGCTGGAAGCTACGAGCAGTACTTC
.	TRBV5-1	TRBJ2-3	15	.	CPSSSTGTSTDTQYF	TGCCCCAGCAGCTCCACAGGGACAAGCACAGATACGCAGTATTTT